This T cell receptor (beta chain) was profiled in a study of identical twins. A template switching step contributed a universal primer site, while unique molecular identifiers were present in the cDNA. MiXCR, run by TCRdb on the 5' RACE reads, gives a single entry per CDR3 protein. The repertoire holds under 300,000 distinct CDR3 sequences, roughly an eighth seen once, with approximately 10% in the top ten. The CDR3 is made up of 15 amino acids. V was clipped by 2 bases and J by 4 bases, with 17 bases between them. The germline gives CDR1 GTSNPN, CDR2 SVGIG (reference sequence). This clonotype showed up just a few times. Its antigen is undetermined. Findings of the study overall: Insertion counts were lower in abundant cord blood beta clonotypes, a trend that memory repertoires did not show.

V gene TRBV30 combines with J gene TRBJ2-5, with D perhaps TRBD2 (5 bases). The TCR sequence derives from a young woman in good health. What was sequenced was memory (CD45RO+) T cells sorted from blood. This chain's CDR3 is CAWSKSGRRGETQYF. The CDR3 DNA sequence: TGTGCCTGGAGTAAATCGGGGAGACGGGGAGAGACCCAGTACTTC.